This T cell receptor beta chain derives from a study of Ad26.COV2.S vaccination and SARS-CoV-2 variants. The protocol was immunoSEQ multiplex PCR, while the TCRdb copy is restricted to in-frame clones and leaves out a portion. The repertoire consists of about 420,000 clones, with approximately 87% occurring once and the leading ten covering 3.6%. V dropped 5 bases and J dropped 3; count of bases not matched to a gene: 3. This CDR3 is built from 13 residues. Germline CDR1 reads SGHTA; CDR2 reads FQGNSA. The treatment is: approximately 18 received Ad26.COV2.S at low or high dose, single or two shots; 5 received placebo; per-sample allocation not given. The study sampled participants on day 63 after the first vaccine or placebo injection.

The V call is TRBV7-2, the J call TRBJ1-2; 7 bases map to TRBD1. This TCR came from a person aged 18-60 years who received the Ad26.COV2.S COVID-19 vaccine or a placebo. Sequencing used peripheral blood, obtained in a trial of Ad26.COV2.S vaccine versus placebo. In DNA form, the CDR3 reads TGTGCCAGCAGCCCCGACAGGGACTATGGCTACACCTTC. It specifies CASSPDRDYGYTF.